These 32 T cell receptor beta chains came from one sample sequenced in a study of beta chain features in type 1 diabetes. Study findings and constraints: Within each of all four CD4+ subsets, Type 1 diabetes patients had TCRB CDR3s that were moderately but significantly shorter.

Investigators reverse transcribed all isolated RNA, so they sequenced expressed TCRB transcripts. Sequenced by immunoSEQ multiplex PCR; TCRdb stores in-frame clones only, minus some. The data contain 25,000 to 30,000 clones, about 65% of them singletons. The antigens these receptors bind are not known. The sequencing input was Tregs from blood. The origin of the receptors is a woman in her twenties or thirties with type 1 diabetes.

This clone occurred a few times. The chain joins TRBV7-9 to TRBJ1-5; TRBD1 agrees at 11 bases. V was clipped by 3 bases and J by 5 bases; unmatched bases: 6. CDR3 length: 16 amino acids. Germline V CDR1 and CDR2: SEHNR, FQNEAQ (reference sequence). As DNA, the CDR3 is TGTGCCAGCAGCTTCGGGACAGGGGGAAGCGATCAGCCCCAGCATTTT. Its protein product is CASSFGTGGSDQPQHF.

This clone has more than one count but fewer than ten. This rearrangement joins TRBV28 to TRBJ2-1; 7 bases are shared with TRBD2. Germline assignment: CDR1 MDHEN and CDR2 SYDVKM. This CDR3 has 14 residues. Trimming cost V 8 bases and J 1 base; bases outside gene matches: 5. This CDR3 reads CASRLGGSYNEQFF. For the CDR3, the DNA is TGTGCCAGCCGCCTCGGGGGGTCCTACAATGAGCAGTTCTTC.

This clone appeared a few times. In nucleotides, the CDR3 is TGTGCCAGCAGCTTAAGCGGCACAGATACGCAGTATTTT. Amino acids: CASSLSGTDTQYF. The rearrangement joins TRBV7-9 to TRBJ2-3, with no clear D. The CDR3 loop spans 13 amino acids. Trimming pared 2 bases from V and 1 base from J, leaving 4 bases between. Per the germline V gene, CDR1 is SEHNR and CDR2 is FQNEAQ (reference sequence).

This rearrangement joins TRBV12-5 to TRBJ1-2; the match to TRBD1 covers 7 bases. The CDR3 runs to 14 residues. Per the germline V gene, CDR1 is LGHNT and CDR2 is FRNRAP. Trimming cost V 2 bases and J 4 bases; bases outside gene matches: 4. The CDR3 region is CASGLFPGGYGYTF. CDR3 nucleotide sequence: TGTGCTAGTGGTTTGTTTCCAGGGGGCTATGGCTACACCTTC.

This chain uses TRBV7-9 with TRBJ1-5, with 9 bases aligning to TRBD1. The CDR3 sequence is 14 residues long. CDR1 SEHNR and CDR2 FQNEAQ come from the germline V gene (reference sequence). The trim removed 5 bases at V and 5 bases at J, leaving 4 bases unmatched. CDR3 coding DNA: TGTGCCAGCAGCCAGGACAGGGGAGATCAGCCCCAGCATTTT. This gives the protein CASSQDRGDQPQHF.

This clone was recorded only once. V usage is TRBV6-5 and J usage is TRBJ1-2, with TRBD1 matching over 11 bases. V lost 7 bases to trimming and J lost 6 bases; unmatched junction nucleotides: 7. In germline, CDR1 is MNHEY, CDR2 SVGAGI. The CDR3 consists of 14 residues. The CDR3 bases are TGTGCCAGCACCAGGGACAGGGGGGTCCATGGCTACACCTTC. Protein sequence: CASTRDRGVHGYTF.

The chain is built from TRBV5-4 and TRBJ2-6; TRBD1 matches 9 bases. The V and J ends lost 8 bases and 1 base, in that order; junction bases with no gene match: 10. The germline V gene encodes CDR1 SGHNT and CDR2 YYREEE (reference sequence). The CDR3 consists of 17 residues. CDR3 protein: CASAPGQGWSGANVLTF. CDR3 coding DNA: TGTGCCAGTGCGCCGGGACAGGGATGGTCTGGGGCCAACGTCCTGACTTTC. The entire variable domain, with the rest obtained from reference TRBV5-4 and TRBJ2-6, is as follows: ETGVTQSPTHLIKTRGQQVTLRCSSQSGHNTVSWYQQALGQGPQFIFQYYREEENGRGNFPPRFSGLQFPNYSSELNVNALELDDSALYLCASAPGQGWSGANVLTFGAGSRLTVL.

J is TRBJ2-5 and V is TRBV28, with 11 bases that match TRBD2. The assigned J gene may be wrong: the sequence end matches TRBJ2-7 better. CDR3 length equals 15 residues. Germline CDR1 and CDR2: MDHEN and SYDVKM. The CDR3 DNA follows: TGTGCCAGCAGTCGACTAGCGGGGCCCTCCTACGAGCAGTACTTC. Translating gives CASSRLAGPSYEQYF.

This sequence joins TRBV15 and TRBJ2-1; 10 positions match TRBD1. V trimming: 5 bases; J trimming: 6 bases; junction bases outside the gene matches: 10. The CDR3 is 16 residues long. The germline V gene encodes CDR1 LNHNV and CDR2 YYDKDF (reference sequence). The CDR3 sequence is CATSDYRDRGSNEQFF. As DNA, the CDR3 is TGTGCCACCAGCGATTACCGGGACAGGGGTTCCAATGAGCAGTTCTTC.

This chain uses TRBV30 with TRBJ2-1; TRBD1 matches at 7 bases. V lost 4 bases and J lost 2; bases outside the gene matches: 8. Germline CDR1 is GTSNPN and CDR2 is SVGIG (reference sequence). The CDR3 has 15 amino acids. The CDR3, as DNA: TGTGCCTGGATGACAGGGTCGCGCCCCTACAATGAGCAGTTCTTC. Protein sequence: CAWMTGSRPYNEQFF. Full variable domain (missing parts from reference TRBV30 and TRBJ2-1): SQTIHQWPATLVQPVGSPLSLECTVEGTSNPNLYWYRQAAGRGLQLLFYSVGIGQISSEVPQNLSASRPQDRQFILSSKKLLLSDSGFYLCAWMTGSRPYNEQFFGPGTRLTVL.

This clone was picked up a small number of times. The rearrangement joins TRBV19 to TRBJ1-5, with D possibly TRBD1 on 6 matching bases. The germline gives CDR1 LNHDA, CDR2 SQIVND (reference sequence). V was trimmed by 7 bases and J by 2 bases, leaving 18 bases between them. The CDR3 contains 16 residues. The CDR3 sequence: CASTTPQGIGNQPQHF. CDR3 bases: TGTGCCAGTACCACACCGCAGGGGATTGGCAATCAGCCCCAGCATTTT. Full variable domain (remainder filled in from reference TRBV19 and TRBJ1-5): DGGITQSPKYLFRKEGQNVTLSCEQNLNHDAMYWYRQDPGQGLRLIYYSQIVNDFQKGDIAEGYSVSREKKESFPLTVTSAQKNPTAFYLCASTTPQGIGNQPQHFGDGTRLSIL.

This clone occurred once. The V gene is TRBV29-1, the J gene TRBJ2-1; D may be TRBD2 (5 bases). Trimming pared 7 bases from V and 8 bases from J, leaving 9 bases between. Germline V gene lookup returns CDR1 SQVTM and CDR2 ANQGSEA. The CDR3 spans 10 residues. Here the CDR3 DNA reads TGCAGCGCTGGACTCGATGAGCAGTTCTTC. Protein: CSAGLDEQFF.

The rearrangement links TRBV10-3 to TRBJ1-2; D is uncertain. The CDR3 totals 14 residues. The V end lost 2 bases, the J end lost 0 bases, and 7 bases lay between the germline ends. The germline gives CDR1 ENHRY, CDR2 SYGVKD. This chain's CDR3 is CAISEGSSNYGYTF. DNA of the CDR3: TGTGCCATCAGTGAGGGCTCCTCTAACTATGGCTACACCTTC.

The rearrangement uses TRBV4-1 and TRBJ2-1, with 9 bases matching TRBD1. The germline V gene encodes CDR1 MGHRA and CDR2 YSYEKL. V shed 6 bases and J 7 bases; nucleotides not matched to a gene: 10. The length of the CDR3 is 15 residues. The chain's CDR3 is CASRSRDRVSNEQFF. The CDR3 region has the DNA TGCGCCAGCAGGAGCCGGGACAGGGTTTCAAATGAGCAGTTCTTC.

The V call is TRBV5-1, the J call TRBJ2-7; D is possibly TRBD2 (7 bases). Per the germline V gene, CDR1 is SGHRS and CDR2 is YFSETQ. Trimming took off 1 base at V and 2 bases at J, with 16 bases between the two ends. The CDR3 is made up of 16 amino acids. Here the CDR3 reads CASSLRGAGEAYEQYF. In nucleotides, the CDR3 is TGCGCCAGCAGCTTGCGGGGGGCAGGCGAGGCCTACGAGCAGTACTTC.

This clone was found once. This sequence joins TRBV7-9 and TRBJ2-2; D gene uncertain. The V gene's germline CDR1 is SEHNR and CDR2 FQNEAQ (reference sequence). The CDR3 is 16 residues long. Between the trimmed V and J ends, which lost 3 bases and 0 bases, there was a span of 11 bases. The DNA for the CDR3 is TGTGCCAGCAGCTTCGGAGTACTCTCGAACACCGGGGAGCTGTTTTTT. It yields the protein CASSFGVLSNTGELFF.

This chain joins TRBV19 and TRBJ2-3; 8 nucleotides agree with TRBD2. This CDR3 comprises 16 residues. Germline values: CDR1 LNHDA, CDR2 SQIVND (reference sequence). V gave up 1 base and J gave up 6 bases; unmatched junction bases: 9. CDR3 sequence (DNA): TGTGCCAGTAGTATAGGAAGTGGGACTAGTGTGGATACGCAGTATTTT. Its translation: CASSIGSGTSVDTQYF.

This clone was recorded once. This sequence joins TRBV6-1 and TRBJ1-2; D may be TRBD1 (5 bases). The CDR3 runs to 14 residues. Deletions cut 6 bases from V and 4 bases from J, with 15 bases between. Germline V CDR1 and CDR2: MNHNS, SASEGT. The CDR3 region is CASRDTIGSYGYTF. The CDR3 DNA reads TGTGCCAGCAGGGACACTATTGGCAGCTATGGCTACACCTTC.

This clone occurred once. The chain has TRBV4-1 and TRBJ2-6; D call uncertain. Germline assignment: CDR1 MGHRA and CDR2 YSYEKL. V was pared by 3 bases and J by 0 bases, with 6 bases between. The CDR3 consists of 15 residues. The CDR3 DNA is TGCGCCAGCAGCCAGCGAGTCTCTGGGGCCAACGTCCTGACTTTC. Amino acid sequence: CASSQRVSGANVLTF.

This chain connects TRBV6-5 to TRBJ2-1; perhaps TRBD1 as D (5 bases). V lost 3 bases to trimming and J lost 0 bases, with 9 bases between them. There are 15 residues in the CDR3. The germline CDR1 and CDR2 sequences are MNHEY and SVGAGI. CDR3 amino acids: CASSYSTASYNEQFF. The CDR3 DNA is TGTGCCAGCAGTTATTCGACAGCCTCCTACAATGAGCAGTTCTTC.

There are a few counts of this clone. The chain recombines TRBV19 with TRBJ1-1, with D possibly TRBD1 on 5 matching bases. V shed 6 bases and J shed 14 bases, with 22 bases lying between them. The CDR3 has 13 residues. From germline, CDR1 is LNHDA and CDR2 SQIVND (reference sequence). The CDR3 bases are TGTGCCAGTAGCCTGAGGGACTTCCGAACGGTCTTCTTT. This sequence encodes CASSLRDFRTVFF.

This clone is termed medium-sized. The chain is built from TRBV10-3 and TRBJ2-2; D ambiguous. Germline V lookup: CDR1 ENHRY, CDR2 SYGVKD. Trimming took 8 bases from V and 4 from J, leaving 11 bases between them. The CDR3 sequence is 13 residues long. The CDR3 loop is CAIRGLSTGELFF. CDR3 nucleotides: TGTGCCATCCGCGGTCTCAGCACCGGGGAGCTGTTTTTT.

As concerns this clone: The germline gene is not matched at one end of the junction; a read error may be the cause. This sequence joins TRBV7-7 and TRBJ2-2; the match to TRBD1 covers 11 bases. The CDR3 totals 16 residues. Germline V gene lookup returns CDR1 SSHAT and CDR2 FNYEAQ (reference sequence). CDR3 nucleotides: TGTGCTAGCAGCCGGGACAGGGGGTCGAACACCGGGGAGCTGTTTTTT. Amino acids: CASSRDRGSNTGELFF.

The rearrangement links TRBV10-2 to TRBJ2-7; TRBD2 aligns across 7 bases. V lost 4 bases, J lost 4 bases, and 1 base stayed unmatched. The CDR3 extends over 12 amino acids. Germline CDR1 WSHSY, CDR2 SAAADI. Here the CDR3 DNA reads TGCGCCAGCAGTGGGACTAGTTACGAGCAGTACTTC. It encodes CASSGTSYEQYF.

The CDR3 region has the DNA TGTGCCAGCAGCTCCAGGGGGAAGGACACTGAAGCTTTCTTT. Protein sequence: CASSSRGKDTEAFF. The rearrangement uses TRBV11-2 and TRBJ1-1, with 7 bases matching TRBD1. The CDR3 is 14 amino acids. The V gene end was trimmed by 4 bases and the J gene end by 3 bases; junction bases not matched to a gene: 5. The germline CDR1 and CDR2 sequences are SGHAT and FQNNGV.

The rearrangement uses TRBV6-5 and TRBJ2-5; D remains ambiguous. The J call could be wrong; TRBJ2-7 is a better fit for the DNA end. The length of the CDR3 is 14 residues. The germline V gene encodes CDR1 MNHEY and CDR2 SVGAGI. CDR3 amino acids: CASRPIFTSYEQYF. In nucleotides, the CDR3 is TGTGCCAGCAGGCCCATCTTCACCTCCTACGAGCAGTACTTC.

This clone was counted a few times. V usage is TRBV29-1 and J usage is TRBJ2-1, with a tentative D call TRBD2 (5 bases). V was shortened by 4 bases and J by 11 bases, with 18 bases between the two germline ends. This CDR3 has 13 amino acids. Germline assignment: CDR1 SQVTM and CDR2 ANQGSEA. The CDR3 DNA reads as TGCAGCGTTGCCCGGGAAGCCATAGAAAAGCAGTTCTTC. It yields the protein CSVAREAIEKQFF.

The chain carries TRBV11-2 and TRBJ2-5; TRBD2 might be the D (5 bases). CDR3 length equals 13 residues. V gave up 5 bases and J gave up 11 bases, with 18 bases separating them. Germline lookup yields CDR1 SGHAT and CDR2 FQNNGV. Written as DNA, the CDR3 is TGTGCCAGCAGCCCGGTACTACTTTGGGAGCAGTACTTC. Its protein product is CASSPVLLWEQYF.

The V gene is TRBV5-1, the J gene TRBJ2-5; no reliable D call. CDR1 and CDR2 from the germline V gene are SGHRS and YFSETQ. This CDR3 contains 11 residues. Trimming left V 6 bases short and J 5 bases short, with 8 bases between. The CDR3 DNA follows: TGCGCCAGCACCGTAGAGGAGACCCAGTACTTC. Translated, it gives CASTVEETQYF.

The chain recombines TRBV7-9 with TRBJ2-5, with D tentatively TRBD2 (6 bases). The assigned J gene may be wrong: the sequence end matches TRBJ2-7 better. The CDR3 contains 13 residues. CDR1 is SEHNR and CDR2 is FQNEAQ in the germline V gene (reference sequence). CDR3: CASSQTRRGEQYF. The CDR3 nucleotides read TGTGCCAGCAGCCAGACTAGGAGAGGCGAGCAGTACTTC.

This clone was seen a handful of times. The chain carries TRBV7-9 and TRBJ1-1, with D unclear. Trimming stripped 1 base from V and 11 bases from J, with 8 bases between. CDR3 length: 11 amino acids. Germline CDR1 SEHNR, CDR2 FQNEAQ (reference sequence). Here the CDR3 reads CASSLGSMAFF. The DNA for the CDR3 is TGTGCCAGCAGCTTAGGCTCTATGGCTTTCTTT.

The rearrangement links TRBV10-1 to TRBJ2-3, with D perhaps TRBD2 (5 bases). This CDR3 has 13 residues. Trimming removed 4 bases at V and 10 bases at J, with 15 bases between. CDR1 is WNHNN and CDR2 is SYGVQD in the germline V gene (reference sequence). CDR3 amino acids: CASSVARDWAQYF. The CDR3 DNA is TGCGCCAGCAGTGTCGCGAGGGATTGGGCGCAGTATTTT.